This entry lists 10 T cell receptor beta chains sequenced from one sample in a study of cytomegalovirus exposure and HLA in healthy donors. Primers: 60 Vbeta forward and 13 Jbeta reverse. The repertoire was sequenced with immunoSEQ multiplex PCR; TCRdb's copy has only in-frame clones and lacks some. The repertoire holds roughly 180,000 clones, with roughly 84% as singletons. Sequences were obtained from PBMCs. These receptors all come from a man aged 30 to 39 in good health and CMV-seronegative.

In nucleotides, the CDR3 is TGCGCCAGCAGCTCACGCACAGGGGGTGACGGGGAGCTGTTTTTT. Protein: CASSSRTGGDGELFF. This sequence joins TRBV5-1 and TRBJ2-2, with 8 bases fitting TRBD1. The CDR3 is made up of 15 amino acids. The germline gives CDR1 SGHRS, CDR2 YFSETQ. J gave up 7 bases and V 3 bases, and 8 bases lay outside the gene matches.

This chain uses TRBV28 with TRBJ1-1; no clear D gene. Germline assignment: CDR1 MDHEN and CDR2 SYDVKM. The CDR3 contains 16 residues. The V end was cut by 6 bases, the J end by 5 bases, with 22 bases between. The CDR3 region has the DNA TGTGCCAGCAGCCCCTCGGGATCCCCCTCGGGTACTGAAGCTTTCTTT. Protein product: CASSPSGSPSGTEAFF.

DNA of the CDR3: TGTGCCAGCAGCCGTTCAGGGTCCAATCAGCCCCAGCATTTT. It codes for CASSRSGSNQPQHF. This chain connects TRBV7-9 to TRBJ1-5; D is perhaps TRBD1 (5 bases). The CDR3 has 14 residues. Trimming removed 5 bases from V and 3 bases from J, with 11 bases in between. Looked up from germline, CDR1 is SEHNR and CDR2 is FQNEAQ (reference sequence).

This chain links TRBV5-1 with TRBJ2-2; 9 bases agree with TRBD2. V dropped 3 bases and J dropped 3; count of bases not matched to a gene: 6. The V gene's germline CDR1 is SGHRS and CDR2 YFSETQ. The CDR3 sequence is 16 residues long. In DNA, the CDR3 is TGCGCCAGCAGCTCCGCTAGCGGGACACACACCGGGGAGCTGTTTTTT. The encoded protein is CASSSASGTHTGELFF.

This sequence joins TRBV7-2 and TRBJ2-7; the D gene is possibly TRBD2 (5 bases). This CDR3 contains 15 residues. The germline CDR1 and CDR2 sequences are SGHTA and FQGNSA. V lost 4 bases to trimming and J lost 4 bases, with 17 bases between them. CDR3 sequence reads: CASSSRLLPGYEQYF. CDR3 in DNA: TGTGCCAGCAGCTCGAGGTTACTCCCGGGGTACGAGCAGTACTTC. The whole variable domain, filled in from reference TRBV7-2 and TRBJ2-7, reads GAGVSQSPSNKVTEKGKDVELRCDPISGHTALYWYRQSLGQGLEFLIYFQGNSAPDKSGLPSDRFSAERTGGSVSTLTIQRTQQEDSAVYLCASSSRLLPGYEQYFGPGTRLTVT.

V and J are TRBV27 and TRBJ2-3; 7 nucleotides align to TRBD2. V was clipped by 4 bases and J by 5 bases; unmatched bases: 15. CDR1 is MNHEY and CDR2 is SMNVEV in the germline V gene (reference sequence). This CDR3 region has 17 residues. For the CDR3, the DNA is TGTGCCAGCAGTTCCTTACTGTGGGAGGGCCTAGGAGATACGCAGTATTTT. Amino acids: CASSSLLWEGLGDTQYF.

Of note for this clone: The missing conserved phenylalanine or tryptophan at the end of this CDR3 makes a read error likely. V and J are TRBV6-5 and TRBJ1-2, with D hard to call. CDR3 length: 15 residues. The germline CDR1 and CDR2 sequences are MNHEY and SVGAGI. V was trimmed by 0 bases and J by 3 bases, leaving 11 bases between them. Written as DNA, the CDR3 is TGTGCCAGCAGTTACTCGAAGGCCGCCCACTATGGCTACACCCTC. Its translation: CASSYSKAAHYGYTL.

There are a few counts of this clone. The V gene is TRBV6-5, the J gene TRBJ1-5; D uncertain. This CDR3 is built from 13 residues. V gave up 7 bases and J gave up 6 bases, with 13 bases separating them. CDR1 and CDR2 from the germline V gene are MNHEY and SVGAGI. In nucleotides, the CDR3 is TGTGCCAGCATGAGGAGGGCTGGTCAGCCCCAGCATTTT. Translation gives CASMRRAGQPQHF.

V and J are TRBV11-3 and TRBJ2-7, with D perhaps TRBD1 (6 bases). Germline values: CDR1 SGHNT, CDR2 YENEEA. The CDR3 is 13 amino acids. The V end lost 5 bases, the J end lost 2 bases, and 10 bases lay between the germline ends. The CDR3 sequence is CASSLTGTYEQYF. The CDR3 DNA sequence: TGTGCCAGCAGCCTGACAGGTACCTACGAGCAGTACTTC.

The V and J genes are TRBV6-5 and TRBJ2-7; D is ambiguous. V lost 3 bases, J lost 4 bases, and 13 bases lay in between. In germline, CDR1 is MNHEY, CDR2 SVGAGI. This CDR3 region has 14 residues. For the CDR3, the DNA is TGTGCCAGCAGTTATCTAAGACACAGATACGAGCAGTACTTC. Its protein product is CASSYLRHRYEQYF.